The entry below describes one TCR beta chain. The data belong to a study of blood T cell repertoires in COVID-19. Study summary: Sites in the United States, Italy and Spain provided acute and convalescent COVID-19 samples.

TCRdb keeps only in-frame clones here, not all; method: immunoSEQ multiplex PCR. The repertoire holds around 90,000 clones, with roughly 90% as singletons. The sequencing input was peripheral blood. This TCR came from a male donor with acute or convalescent COVID-19.

The CDR3 sequence: CASSEDRGGDEKLFF. For the CDR3, the DNA is TGTGCCAGCAGTGAGGACAGGGGAGGAGATGAAAAACTGTTTTTT. The V gene is TRBV28, the J gene TRBJ1-4, with 9 bases that match TRBD1. CDR3 length: 15 amino acids. V was clipped by 5 bases and J by 6 bases; unmatched bases: 7. Germline V gives CDR1 MDHEN, CDR2 SYDVKM.